This TCR beta chain originates from a study of cytotoxic CD8 clonotypes in ibrutinib-treated CLL. About the study: Outcomes included approximately 25 partial and 2 complete responses; after median around 65 months, roughly 15 stayed remitted and about 12 progressed. Findings and limits, study-wide: Age-matched healthy donor levels were exceeded by baseline clonality, which tracked circulating CD8+ T-cell counts. The clonality went up when patients responded to ibrutinib and dropped back toward baseline at progression. With treatment, public clonotypes, which were uncommon, either contracted or remained stable.

TCRdb keeps only in-frame clones here, not all; method: immunoSEQ multiplex PCR. The table shows 110,000 to 150,000 clones, with roughly three quarters occurring only once. Turning to this clone: Its antigen remains unidentified. A clone one base away is much larger, so this may be a read error.

The CDR3 loop spans 14 amino acids. V was pared by 1 base and J by 0 bases, with 4 bases between. Germline V lookup: CDR1 SGHTA, CDR2 FQGNSA. This chain uses TRBV7-2 with TRBJ2-1, with D unclear. The receptor's source is a human donor with chronic lymphocytic leukemia. The specimen was PBMCs, collected after 24 months of ibrutinib treatment. In nucleotides, the CDR3 is TGTGCCAGCAGCTTAGGGGGCTCCTACAATGAGCAGTTCTTC. It encodes CASSLGGSYNEQFF.